One and the same sample provided the 18 T cell receptor beta chains below, sequenced in a study of T cell repertoires in cytomegalovirus infection. No cognate antigen is known for these TCRs. A single record per CDR3 protein comes from TCRdb applying MiXCR to the reads. The sample shows tens of thousands of distinct CDR3 sequences, over 20% of them seen only once. The sequences come from CD8+ T cells from cultured PBMCs, collected from culture after CMV antigen stimulation. All receptors derive from a human donor in good health (CMV status not recorded). Some clones in this sample may be carry-over from other donors' samples.

This clonotype has only a few counts. The chain employs TRBV7-2 and TRBJ2-1; TRBD2 agrees at 8 bases. CDR1 is SGHTA, CDR2 FQGNSA, per germline. After removal of 5 bases from V and 8 bases from J, the junction contained 11 bases not matched to a gene. The length of the CDR3 is 15 residues. CDR3 region: CASSSRGGLVDEQFF. In DNA, the CDR3 is TGTGCCAGCAGCAGCCGGGGGGGGCTGGTTGATGAGCAGTTCTTC.

Only a few counts were recorded for this clonotype. The V call is TRBV6-2 or TRBV6-3, the J call TRBJ2-2; D is uncertain. Germline V lookup: CDR1 MNHEY, CDR2 SVGEGT. Trimming stripped 5 bases from V and 7 bases from J, with 8 bases between. The CDR3 runs 12 residues. CDR3 amino acids: CASSPASGELFF. CDR3 nucleotides: TGTGCCAGCAGTCCAGCGAGCGGGGAGCTGTTTTTT.

This clonotype was detected only a few times. The chain recombines TRBV11-3 with TRBJ2-1; 7 bases are a match to TRBD2. The germline gives CDR1 SGHNT, CDR2 YENEEA. V was clipped by 5 bases and J by 6 bases; unmatched bases: 4. The CDR3 sequence is 13 residues long. CDR3 bases: TGTGCCAGCAGCCGGACTAGTATCAATGAGCAGTTCTTC. Protein: CASSRTSINEQFF.

The chain links TRBV6-2 or TRBV6-3 to TRBJ1-1; D is uncertain. Germline loops: CDR1 MNHEY, CDR2 SVGEGT. With 4 bases removed from V and 7 bases from J, the gap between germline ends came to 10 bases. This CDR3 region has 12 residues. In DNA form, the CDR3 reads TGTGCCAGCAGTTCAGTAGCCCATGAAGCTTTCTTT. Translation gives CASSSVAHEAFF.

This clonotype was recorded a few times. This sequence joins TRBV19 and TRBJ2-1; TRBD1 aligns across 7 bases. The CDR3 has 13 residues. Trimming at V came to 10 bases and at J to 1 base, leaving 4 bases not matched to a gene. Germline CDR1 and CDR2: LNHDA and SQIVND (reference sequence). The CDR3 nucleotides are TGTGCCATCGCGGACAGGTCCTACAATGAGCAGTTCTTC. It yields the protein CAIADRSYNEQFF. The full variable domain, with the rest looked up from reference TRBV19 and TRBJ2-1, is DGGITQSPKYLFRKEGQNVTLSCEQNLNHDAMYWYRQDPGQGLRLIYYSQIVNDFQKGDIAEGYSVSREKKESFPLTVTSAQKNPTAFYLCAIADRSYNEQFFGPGTRLTVL.

This chain joins TRBV7-3 and TRBJ2-7, with a weak D call TRBD2 (5 bases). Trimming removed 5 bases at V and 2 bases at J, with 16 bases between. Germline V gene data show CDR1 as SGHTA and CDR2 as FQGTGA. This CDR3 has 15 amino acids. Here the CDR3 reads CASSPIARSAYEQYF. The DNA for the CDR3 is TGTGCCAGCAGCCCCATAGCGAGGTCAGCCTACGAGCAGTACTTC.

This clonotype was found a few times. The V gene is TRBV5-4, the J gene TRBJ2-1; 8 nucleotides agree with TRBD2. Germline V gene lookup returns CDR1 SGHNT and CDR2 YYREEE (reference sequence). V trimming: 1 base; J trimming: 10 bases; junction bases outside the gene matches: 10. This CDR3 has 15 residues. The CDR3 is CASSLIREGLREQFF. CDR3 coding DNA: TGTGCCAGCAGCTTGATACGGGAGGGCCTTAGAGAGCAGTTCTTC.

The J gene is TRBJ1-1, the V gene TRBV2; D gene uncertain. This CDR3 is 11 amino acids long. Between the trimmed V and J ends, which lost 11 bases and 2 bases, there was a span of 9 bases. Germline-derived CDR1 and CDR2 are SNHLY and FYNNEI. The CDR3 is CACVGNTEAFF. CDR3 coding DNA: TGTGCCTGCGTCGGAAACACTGAAGCTTTCTTT.

This clonotype was counted ten times or more. The chain uses TRBV6-2 or TRBV6-3 and TRBJ1-1; D unresolved. CDR1 and CDR2 from the germline V gene are MNHEY and SVGEGT. CDR3 length: 11 residues. Trimming shortened V by 5 bases and J by 1 base, and 2 bases separated the two germline ends. Here the CDR3 reads CASSPNTEAFF. The CDR3 DNA follows: TGTGCCAGCAGTCCGAACACTGAAGCTTTCTTT.

The CDR3, as DNA: TGTGCCAGCAGCTTAGGAGTAGGGGAGCACAATGAGCAGTTCTTC. Its protein is CASSLGVGEHNEQFF. The chain recombines TRBV7-3 with TRBJ2-1; D is tentatively TRBD1 or TRBD2 (5 bases each). The CDR3 sequence is 15 residues long. From germline, CDR1 is SGHTA and CDR2 FQGTGA. The V gene lost 2 bases and the J gene lost 5 bases, with 13 bases spanning the gap.

This clonotype was found many times. The rearrangement links TRBV7-2 to TRBJ2-2; D is uncertain. CDR1 and CDR2 from the germline V gene are SGHTA and FQGNSA. Deletions cut 2 bases from V and 1 base from J, with 2 bases between. CDR3 length: 13 amino acids. The CDR3 sequence is CASSLRNTGELFF. In nucleotides, the CDR3 is TGTGCCAGCAGCTTACGGAACACCGGGGAGCTGTTTTTT.

This clonotype was found a few times. The chain uses TRBV7-2 and TRBJ2-2; D may be TRBD1 or TRBD2 (5 bases each). This CDR3 region has 15 residues. CDR1 and CDR2 from the germline V gene are SGHTA and FQGNSA. Trimming took 7 bases from V and 5 from J, leaving 17 bases between them. The CDR3 spells CASTTGGGRTGELFF. The CDR3 region has the DNA TGTGCCAGCACCACGGGTGGGGGACGGACCGGGGAGCTGTTTTTT.

V is TRBV7-2 and J is TRBJ2-1; 9 nucleotides align to TRBD2. The CDR3 runs to 16 residues. The ends lost 4 bases at V and 4 bases at J; junction bases unmatched: 8. The germline gives CDR1 SGHTA, CDR2 FQGNSA. In DNA, the CDR3 is TGTGCCAGCAGCTATGGGCTAGCGGGGCCATACAATGAGCAGTTCTTC. This encodes CASSYGLAGPYNEQFF.

The chain uses TRBV7-2 and TRBJ1-4, with D unclear. Per the germline V gene, CDR1 is SGHTA and CDR2 is FQGNSA. Trimming stripped 3 bases from V and 0 bases from J, with 14 bases between. There are 17 residues in the CDR3. The CDR3 loop reads CASSLGGIITTNEKLFF. CDR3 DNA sequence: TGTGCCAGCAGCTTGGGTGGGATCATTACAACTAATGAAAAACTGTTTTTT.

This clonotype was detected a few times. This rearrangement joins TRBV5-8 to TRBJ1-1, with a possible D match to TRBD1 (6 bases). Germline lookup yields CDR1 SGHTS and CDR2 YDEGEE. The length of the CDR3 is 14 residues. Trimming cost V 3 bases and J 1 base, with 10 bases left between them. The DNA for the CDR3 is TGTGCCAGCAGCTCAGGACAGACGAACACTGAAGCTTTCTTT. This sequence encodes CASSSGQTNTEAFF.

This clonotype has at least ten counts. The V and J genes are TRBV6-1 and TRBJ2-3; TRBD1 or TRBD2 may be the D gene (6 bases each). Trimming stripped 2 bases from V and 0 bases from J, with 9 bases between. CDR3 length equals 15 residues. CDR1 and CDR2 from the germline V gene are MNHNS and SASEGT. The CDR3 protein is CASSELGGSTDTQYF. The CDR3 region has the DNA TGTGCCAGCAGTGAATTGGGGGGCAGCACAGATACGCAGTATTTT.

The rearrangement links TRBV5-4 to TRBJ2-3; TRBD2 matches at 13 bases. Trimming cost V 0 bases and J 2 bases; bases outside gene matches: 3. Germline V CDR1 and CDR2: SGHNT, YYREEE (reference sequence). This CDR3 comprises 17 residues. The CDR3 here is CASSLDGTSGITDTQYF. CDR3 nucleotide sequence: TGTGCCAGCAGCTTGGATGGGACTAGCGGGATCACAGATACGCAGTATTTT.

The V and J genes are TRBV6-1 and TRBJ2-3; D might be TRBD2 (5 bases). V was shortened by 7 bases and J by 2 bases, with 16 bases between the two germline ends. Germline V CDR1 and CDR2: MNHNS, SASEGT. The CDR3 spans 15 residues. The CDR3 here is CASIPGVGHTDTQYF. The CDR3 DNA reads TGTGCCAGCATCCCCGGGGTAGGGCACACAGATACGCAGTATTTT.